The following is a TCR beta chain sequence with its context. Antigen: not known. Healthy donors constituted the controls, which were matched for age and sex. While CD8+ and CD4+ T cells were isolated negatively, TEMRA cells were enriched by FACS. Trimming cost V 5 bases and J 1 base, with 13 bases left between them. The CDR3 spans 15 residues. From germline, CDR1 is SEHNR and CDR2 FQNEAQ (reference sequence). The data derive from a study of CD8 T cells in Susac syndrome. Study-level points and caveats: By the study's own acknowledgment, its TCR sequencing and HLA analysis included relatively few individuals.

RNA amounts of about 0.45 to 1 ug underwent reverse transcription with random hexamers. The immunoSEQ assay covered 54 Vbeta and 13 Jbeta segments for CDR3. TCRdb processed the immunoSEQ multiplex PCR reads anew with MiXCR; each CDR3 protein has one entry. The sample records approximately 70,000 distinct CDR3 sequences, around 93% being singletons. The source of this sequence is a human donor in good health. The source material was CD8+ T cells from PBMCs. This chain connects TRBV7-9 to TRBJ2-3; D is unresolved. The CDR3 nucleotides read TGTGCCAGCAGCGGGCTGGACGGCGGCACAGATACGCAGTATTTT. Its translation: CASSGLDGGTDTQYF.